The 9 T cell receptor beta chains below all came from one sample that was sequenced in a study of vaccination and CD4 T cells after COVID-19. Treatment denoted: roughly 11-day PBMC culture with coronavirus spike peptide pools or control peptides (ViraFEST assay). One should note that the unexposed donor's CD4+ T cells were collected before the COVID-19 pandemic (2011-2018). The antigens these receptors bind are not known. Sequenced with the Oncomine TCR Beta short-read assay was DNA taken from cultured CD4+ T cells. TCRdb re-derived calls from the PCR reads in MiXCR, one entry per CDR3 protein. The table has 7,500 or so distinct CDR3 sequences, about half seen once. The specimen was CD4+ T cells from blood, cultured in vitro. Every receptor here comes from a human donor in good health.

The chain couples TRBV6-1 to TRBJ2-2, with D unresolved. The CDR3 consists of 15 residues. V was shortened by 2 bases and J by 6 bases, with 13 bases between the two germline ends. Germline CDR1 is MNHNS and CDR2 is SASEGT. DNA for the CDR3: TGTGCCAGCAGTGAAAGTAGCCGGACGGCCGGGGAGCTGTTTTTT. This gives the protein CASSESSRTAGELFF.

To note about this clonotype: The germline gene is not matched at one end of the junction; a read error may be the cause. V is TRBV6-5 and J is TRBJ1-2; no reliable D call. The CDR3 is 13 amino acids. Germline-derived CDR1 and CDR2 are MNHEY and SVGAGI. CDR3 in DNA: TGTGCCAGCAGTTACGCCGTGGACTATAGCTACACCTTC. Protein product: CASSYAVDYSYTF.

The rearrangement joins TRBV7-9 to TRBJ2-5; D perhaps matches TRBD1 (6 bases). The V end was cut by 1 base, the J end by 4 bases, with 13 bases between. This CDR3 is 15 amino acids long. Germline V gives CDR1 SEHNR, CDR2 FQNEAQ (reference sequence). The CDR3 nucleotides read TGTGCCAGCAGCTTAGGAGGGGCAGGGGCAGAGACCCAGTACTTC. Translating it yields CASSLGGAGAETQYF.

The chain couples TRBV28 to TRBJ1-5; weak D call: TRBD1 (6 bases). In germline, CDR1 is MDHEN, CDR2 SYDVKM. Trimming left V 8 bases short and J 5 bases short, with 16 bases between. CDR3 length: 14 residues. CDR3 in DNA: TGTGCCAGCCACCCACAGGGTCTAGATCAGCCCCAGCATTTT. The encoded protein is CASHPQGLDQPQHF.

This clonotype was recorded a few times. This sequence joins TRBV6-1 and TRBJ2-3; D is unclear. This CDR3 comprises 13 residues. Germline V CDR1 and CDR2: MNHNS, SASEGT. The ends were cut back, 2 bases at V and 5 bases at J, with 8 bases in the middle. CDR3 amino acids: CASSEQWGDTQYF. CDR3 bases: TGTGCCAGCAGTGAACAATGGGGAGATACGCAGTATTTT.

The chain carries TRBV6-1 and TRBJ1-4; maybe TRBD1 (6 bases). Trimming removed 3 bases at V and 4 bases at J, with 15 bases between. The length of the CDR3 is 16 residues. Germline V CDR1 and CDR2: MNHNS, SASEGT. The CDR3 DNA reads TGTGCCAGCAGTGAGGGGGCCGGCAAGATTAATGAAAAACTGTTTTTT. It encodes CASSEGAGKINEKLFF.

CDR3 protein: CSATPDWGSLSSYEQYF. Here the CDR3 DNA reads TGCAGTGCCACTCCGGACTGGGGGTCTTTAAGCTCCTACGAGCAGTACTTC. The chain combines TRBV20-1 with TRBJ2-7; possibly TRBD1 or TRBD2 for D (5 bases each). The germline V and J ends were trimmed by 6 bases and 0 bases, with 24 bases remaining between them. Germline CDR1 and CDR2: DFQATT and SNEGSKA (reference sequence). The CDR3 loop spans 17 amino acids.

The rearrangement joins TRBV20-1 to TRBJ1-4; tentative D call: TRBD1 (5 bases). This CDR3 is 14 amino acids long. V was clipped by 5 bases and J by 7 bases, with 17 bases between them. Germline loops: CDR1 DFQATT, CDR2 SNEGSKA (reference sequence). CDR3 sequence reads: CSAPHSGGSEKLFF. The CDR3 DNA reads as TGCAGTGCTCCCCACTCGGGGGGAAGTGAAAAACTGTTTTTT.

This clonotype was seen more than once but under ten times. The V call is TRBV19, the J call TRBJ2-7, with TRBD2 matching over 7 bases. Germline CDR1 reads LNHDA; CDR2 reads SQIVND (reference sequence). Unmatched junction bases numbered 11, after V lost 4 bases and J lost 2 bases. The CDR3 has 16 residues. DNA of the CDR3: TGTGCCAGTAGTAGGGGGGGGTGGGCAGAAACCTACGAGCAGTACTTC. Translation: CASSRGGWAETYEQYF.